The 26 T cell receptor beta chains listed next were all sequenced from one sample in a study of T cells in Graves' hyperthyroidism and ophthalmopathy. Using RNA transcripts as the source, TCR beta CDR3 regions were amplified. First-round RT-PCR targeting the TCR CDR3 was performed with the HTBI primer set. Using its own MiXCR run on the multiplex PCR reads, TCRdb lists one record per CDR3 protein. This sample yields roughly 500,000 distinct CDR3 sequences, of which about 16% are seen a single time; 25% to 30% belongs to the top ten. Material: blood. All receptors derive from a woman in her twenties or thirties with Graves' ophthalmopathy.

This sequence joins TRBV29-1 and TRBJ1-1; a weak D match, TRBD1 (6 bases). Germline CDR1 reads SQVTM; CDR2 reads ANQGSEA. Trimming removed 7 bases from V and 0 bases from J, with 15 bases in between. This CDR3 region has 14 residues. CDR3 sequence: CSALGTFMNTEAFF. The CDR3 DNA reads TGCAGCGCACTTGGGACATTTATGAACACTGAAGCTTTCTTT.

This clonotype was detected ten times or more. This sequence joins TRBV7-2 and TRBJ1-5; 7 bases are shared with TRBD1. Germline assignment: CDR1 SGHTA and CDR2 FQGNSA. With V trimmed by 1 base and J by 0 bases, 3 bases remained unmatched. CDR3 length: 16 residues. CDR3 bases: TGTGCCAGCAGCTTAGGGGACAGATATAGCAATCAGCCCCAGCATTTT. Translation gives CASSLGDRYSNQPQHF.

This clonotype has ten or more counts. The chain couples TRBV11-2 to TRBJ1-5, with D uncertain. The CDR3 is 13 residues long. CDR1 is SGHAT, CDR2 FQNNGV, per germline. Trimming took 5 bases from V and 11 from J, leaving 16 bases between them. CDR3 nucleotide sequence: TGTGCCAGCAGCGAACACATGGCATCAGCCCAGCATTTT. It specifies CASSEHMASAQHF.

This clonotype has ten or more counts. CDR3 region: CSARTQGARYTEAFF. CDR3 sequence (DNA): TGCAGTGCTAGAACCCAGGGGGCTCGGTACACTGAAGCTTTCTTT. V and J are TRBV20-1 and TRBJ1-1; 8 bases map to TRBD1. Germline V gene lookup returns CDR1 DFQATT and CDR2 SNEGSKA (reference sequence). The CDR3 consists of 15 residues. J gave up 3 bases and V 2 bases, and 8 bases lay outside the gene matches.

This clonotype was observed a few times. The CDR3 DNA is TGTGCCAGTATTCCAGGAACGAGGAACACTGAAGCTTTCTTT. Translated: CASIPGTRNTEAFF. The chain is built from TRBV19 and TRBJ1-1; D unresolved. Germline lookup yields CDR1 LNHDA and CDR2 SQIVND (reference sequence). This CDR3 spans 14 amino acids. The V end lost 7 bases, the J end lost 1 base, and 13 bases lay between the germline ends.

This clonotype was found many times. The rearrangement uses TRBV3-1 and TRBJ2-7; a weak D match, TRBD1 (6 bases). This CDR3 has 13 amino acids. Trimming took 2 bases from V and 3 from J, leaving 8 bases between them. Germline CDR1 and CDR2: LGHDT and YNNKEL (reference sequence). This CDR3 reads CASSQTGLYEQYF. For the CDR3, the DNA is TGTGCCAGCAGCCAAACAGGGCTCTACGAGCAGTACTTC.

This clonotype was counted at least ten times. The CDR3 DNA sequence: TGTGCCAGCAGTCCCAGAACAGTCCTCGGCACTGAAGCTTTCTTT. Protein product: CASSPRTVLGTEAFF. V and J are TRBV28 and TRBJ1-1; no definite D call. Germline CDR1 and CDR2: MDHEN and SYDVKM. This CDR3 spans 15 amino acids. V lost 5 bases, J lost 4 bases, and 17 bases lay in between.

This clonotype was found many times. The chain links TRBV3-1 to TRBJ2-7, with 8 bases fitting TRBD2. V lost 0 bases to trimming and J lost 3 bases; unmatched junction nucleotides: 4. CDR1 is LGHDT and CDR2 is YNNKEL in the germline V gene (reference sequence). This CDR3 has 15 residues. The CDR3 bases are TGTGCCAGCAGCCAAGATGTTAGCGGGATCTACGAGCAGTACTTC. Encoded protein: CASSQDVSGIYEQYF.

This clonotype was detected ten times or more. The chain couples TRBV24-1 to TRBJ1-1; D remains ambiguous. This CDR3 comprises 14 residues. Trimming left V 2 bases short and J 1 base short, with 7 bases between. The germline V gene has CDR1 KGHDR and CDR2 SFDVKD. In DNA form, the CDR3 reads TGTGCCACCAGTGATTCCGGCTGGAACACTGAAGCTTTCTTT. Encoded protein: CATSDSGWNTEAFF.

Worth noting for this clonotype: A much larger clonotype is one base distant, so this may be a read error. J is TRBJ2-3 and V is TRBV28; 7 positions match TRBD2. Germline lookup yields CDR1 MDHEN and CDR2 SYDVKM. The CDR3 loop spans 16 amino acids. The V segment lost 2 bases and the J segment 0 bases; nucleotides outside the gene matches: 5. This CDR3 is CASSLASGLSTDTQYF. For the CDR3, the DNA is TGTGCCAGCAGTTTAGCTAGCGGCCTCAGCACAGATACGCAGTATTTT. Full variable domain (outside the CDR3, taken from reference TRBV28 and TRBJ2-3): DVKVTQSSRYLVKRTGEKVFLECVQDMDHENMFWYRQDPGLGLRLIYFSYDVKMKEKGDIPEGYSVSREKKERFSLILESASTNQTSMYLCASSLASGLSTDTQYFGPGTRLTVL.

This clonotype was found many times. This chain connects TRBV12-3 or TRBV12-4 to TRBJ2-1, with D perhaps matching TRBD1 (6 bases). The V gene lost 2 bases and the J gene lost 3 bases, with 11 bases spanning the gap. This CDR3 has 15 residues. The CDR3 DNA is TGTGCCAGCAGTTTAAAGGGGGTGGGCTACAATGAGCAGTTCTTC. Its translation is CASSLKGVGYNEQFF.

This clonotype was seen ten or more times. In nucleotides, the CDR3 is TGTGCCAGCAGCTCGGTGCCATTGGGCTACACCTTC. Its translation: CASSSVPLGYTF. J is TRBJ1-2 and V is TRBV7-2; D is unclear. Germline V gene sequence: CDR1 SGHTA, CDR2 FQGNSA. The V and J ends lost 4 bases and 8 bases respectively, with 11 bases between them. This CDR3 has 12 amino acids.

This chain connects TRBV24-1 to TRBJ2-1; 8 bases match TRBD2. Germline V CDR1 and CDR2: KGHDR, SFDVKD. V lost 9 bases to trimming and J lost 8 bases; unmatched junction nucleotides: 14. The CDR3 extends over 15 amino acids. The CDR3: CATQERGGIRDEQFF. The CDR3 DNA sequence: TGTGCCACCCAAGAACGGGGGGGGATTCGGGATGAGCAGTTCTTC.

This clonotype was detected only a few times. The chain joins TRBV7-9 to TRBJ1-5; D is ambiguous. CDR3 size: 16 residues. V lost 1 base, J lost 3 bases, and 13 bases lay in between. Germline V gene sequence: CDR1 SEHNR, CDR2 FQNEAQ (reference sequence). The CDR3 DNA reads as TGTGCCAGCAGCTTAGGCGTCCCCGCGCCCAATCAGCCCCAGCATTTT. The encoded protein is CASSLGVPAPNQPQHF.

This sequence joins TRBV28 and TRBJ2-1; D is undetermined. The CDR3 sequence is 14 residues long. Germline values: CDR1 MDHEN, CDR2 SYDVKM. V dropped 7 bases and J dropped 8 bases, with 18 bases sitting between them. The DNA of the CDR3 is TGTGCCAGCACTCTGGGCCCTCTAGGCTATGAGCAGTTCTTC. Protein product: CASTLGPLGYEQFF.

This clonotype came up many times. This chain joins TRBV6-6 and TRBJ2-7; 9 bases fit TRBD1. Trimming cost V 0 bases and J 2 bases; bases outside gene matches: 5. Per germline, CDR1 MNHNY and CDR2 SVGAGI (reference sequence). The CDR3 length is 16 residues. CDR3 sequence (DNA): TGTGCCAGCAGTTACTCAGCCGGGACAGGGACCTACGAGCAGTACTTC. Its protein product is CASSYSAGTGTYEQYF.

The chain is built from TRBV4-1 and TRBJ2-2; TRBD2 might be the D (6 bases). Germline V gene lookup returns CDR1 MGHRA and CDR2 YSYEKL. V was clipped by 2 bases and J by 6 bases, with 16 bases between them. The CDR3 length is 16 residues. CDR3 sequence (DNA): TGCGCCAGCAGCCAATCGAGGGCCGGGGGATCCGGGGAGCTGTTTTTT. Encoded protein: CASSQSRAGGSGELFF.

This clonotype was found many times. The CDR3 DNA reads as TGTGCCAGCAGCAAAACCTTACGAGGCGCGGGTGGGCCCCAGCATTTT. Translating gives CASSKTLRGAGGPQHF. V gene TRBV6-2 or TRBV6-3 combines with J gene TRBJ1-5; no clear D gene. V lost 6 bases, J lost 9 bases, and 24 bases lay in between. This CDR3 spans 16 amino acids. Germline V gene sequence: CDR1 MNHEY, CDR2 SVGEGT.

The CDR3 DNA reads as TGCGCCAGCAGCCAAGATCGAAGGACAACTAACTATGGCTACACCTTC. This sequence encodes CASSQDRRTTNYGYTF. The chain employs TRBV4-1 and TRBJ1-2; weak D call: TRBD1 (5 bases). The V end lost 0 bases, the J end lost 0 bases, and 11 bases lay between the germline ends. The CDR3 has 16 amino acids. CDR1 and CDR2 from the germline V gene are MGHRA and YSYEKL.

This clonotype was found a few times. This chain links TRBV19 with TRBJ1-4, with D possibly TRBD1 on 6 matching bases. The CDR3 covers 14 residues. Germline CDR1 is LNHDA and CDR2 is SQIVND (reference sequence). Trimming pared 3 bases from V and 6 bases from J, leaving 11 bases between. The CDR3 DNA sequence: TGTGCCAGTAGTATTCAGGGGCCGCATGAAAAACTGTTTTTT. It encodes CASSIQGPHEKLFF.

This rearrangement joins TRBV29-1 to TRBJ2-7, with D unresolved. The ends were cut back, 3 bases at V and 2 bases at J, with 11 bases in the middle. The length of the CDR3 is 13 residues. Germline CDR1 SQVTM, CDR2 ANQGSEA. The CDR3 loop is CSVETFETYEQYF. The DNA of the CDR3 is TGCAGCGTTGAGACCTTCGAGACCTACGAGCAGTACTTC.

The V gene is TRBV27, the J gene TRBJ2-7; 10 nucleotides agree with TRBD1. The ends lost 2 bases at V and 6 bases at J; junction bases unmatched: 4. This CDR3 is 14 amino acids long. Germline V gene data show CDR1 as MNHEY and CDR2 as SMNVEV (reference sequence). The CDR3 DNA follows: TGTGCCAGCAGTTTAGTGGGACAGGGGTTCGAGCAGTACTTC. It yields the protein CASSLVGQGFEQYF.

This chain joins TRBV14 and TRBJ1-6, with D maybe TRBD1 (5 bases). Trimming shortened V by 3 bases and J by 5 bases, and 11 bases separated the two germline ends. Germline V gene data show CDR1 as SGHDN and CDR2 as FVKESK. The CDR3 consists of 15 residues. Here the CDR3 reads CASSHLLGDNSPLHF. For the CDR3, the DNA is TGTGCCAGCAGCCACCTACTGGGGGATAATTCACCCCTCCACTTT.

The chain is built from TRBV9 and TRBJ2-3; D remains unclear. Germline V gene sequence: CDR1 SGDLS, CDR2 YYNGEE. With 0 bases removed from V and 0 bases from J, the gap between germline ends came to 8 bases. CDR3 length equals 15 residues. The CDR3 reads CASSVALKSTDTQYF. The CDR3 coding sequence is TGTGCCAGCAGCGTAGCTCTAAAGAGCACAGATACGCAGTATTTT. Full variable domain (missing parts from reference TRBV9 and TRBJ2-3): DSGVTQTPKHLITATGQRVTLRCSPRSGDLSVYWYQQSLDQGLQFLIQYYNGEERAKGNILERFSAQQFPDLHSELNLSSLELGDSALYFCASSVALKSTDTQYFGPGTRLTVL.

This clonotype occurred a few times. The chain uses TRBV6-2 or TRBV6-3 and TRBJ1-5; D unclear. CDR3 length: 14 residues. Germline V gene lookup returns CDR1 MNHEY and CDR2 SVGEGT. The ends were cut back, 5 bases at V and 3 bases at J, with 11 bases in the middle. This CDR3 is CASSPRGFNQPQHF. The DNA for the CDR3 is TGTGCCAGCAGTCCCAGAGGGTTCAATCAGCCCCAGCATTTT.

In regard to this clonotype: A much larger clone is a single base away; this may be a read error. This sequence joins TRBV7-2 and TRBJ2-5, with D perhaps TRBD1 or TRBD2 (7 bases each). Per germline, CDR1 SGHTA and CDR2 FQGNSA. V lost 4 bases to trimming and J lost 9 bases, with 24 bases between them. This CDR3 region has 16 residues. In nucleotides, the CDR3 is TGTGCCAGCAGCTCCCGACAGGGTGAGGGTCGGGAGGCCCAGTACTTC. Protein: CASSSRQGEGREAQYF.